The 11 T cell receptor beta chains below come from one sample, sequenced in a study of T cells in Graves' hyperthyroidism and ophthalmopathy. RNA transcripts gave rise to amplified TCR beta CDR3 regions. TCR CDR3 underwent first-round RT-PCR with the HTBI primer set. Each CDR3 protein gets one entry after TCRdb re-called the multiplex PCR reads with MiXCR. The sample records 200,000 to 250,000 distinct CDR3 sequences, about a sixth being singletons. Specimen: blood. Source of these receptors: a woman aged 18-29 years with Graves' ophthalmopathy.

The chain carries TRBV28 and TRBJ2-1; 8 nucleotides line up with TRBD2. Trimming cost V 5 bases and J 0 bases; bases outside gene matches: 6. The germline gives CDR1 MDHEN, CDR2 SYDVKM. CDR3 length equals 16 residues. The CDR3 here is CASSPSGLSSYNEQFF. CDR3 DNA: TGTGCCAGCAGTCCTAGCGGGCTGAGCTCCTACAATGAGCAGTTCTTC.

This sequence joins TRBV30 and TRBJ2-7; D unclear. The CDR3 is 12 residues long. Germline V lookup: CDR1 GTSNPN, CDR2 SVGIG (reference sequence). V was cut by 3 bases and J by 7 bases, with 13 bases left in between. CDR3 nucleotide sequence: TGTGCCTGGAGCTCCGGGCCCGGGGAGCAGTACTTC. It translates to CAWSSGPGEQYF.

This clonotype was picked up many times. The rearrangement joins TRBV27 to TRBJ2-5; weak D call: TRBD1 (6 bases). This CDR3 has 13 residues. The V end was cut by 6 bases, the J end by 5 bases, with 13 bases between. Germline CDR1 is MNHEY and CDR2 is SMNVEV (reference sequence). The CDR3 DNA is TGTGCCAGCAGCCCACAGGGTTCGGAGACCCAGTACTTC. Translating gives CASSPQGSETQYF.

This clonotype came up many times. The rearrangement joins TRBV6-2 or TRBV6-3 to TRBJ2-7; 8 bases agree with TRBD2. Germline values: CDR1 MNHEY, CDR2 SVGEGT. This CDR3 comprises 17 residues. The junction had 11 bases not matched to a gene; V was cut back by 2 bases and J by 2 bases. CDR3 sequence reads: CASSYGAGRGRTYEQYF. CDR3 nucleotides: TGTGCCAGCAGTTACGGGGCTGGTCGCGGGAGGACCTACGAGCAGTACTTC.

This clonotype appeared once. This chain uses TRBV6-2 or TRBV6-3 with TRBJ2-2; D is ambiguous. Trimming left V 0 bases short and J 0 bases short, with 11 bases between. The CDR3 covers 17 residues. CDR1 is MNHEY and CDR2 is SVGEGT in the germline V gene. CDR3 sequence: CASSYSRTHTNTGELFF. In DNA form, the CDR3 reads TGTGCCAGCAGTTACTCGCGGACGCACACGAACACCGGGGAGCTGTTTTTT.

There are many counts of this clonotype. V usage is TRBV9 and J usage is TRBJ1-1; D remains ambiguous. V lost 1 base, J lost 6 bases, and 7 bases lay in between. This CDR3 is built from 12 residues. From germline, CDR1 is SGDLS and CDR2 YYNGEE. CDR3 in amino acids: CASSVPRPEAFF. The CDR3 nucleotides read TGTGCCAGCAGCGTACCTCGACCTGAAGCTTTCTTT.

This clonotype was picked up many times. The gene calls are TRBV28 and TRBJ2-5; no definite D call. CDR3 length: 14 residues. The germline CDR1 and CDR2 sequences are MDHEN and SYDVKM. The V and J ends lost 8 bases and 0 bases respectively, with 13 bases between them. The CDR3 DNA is TGTGCCAGCCGACCCCACCGCCACCAAGAGACCCAGTACTTC. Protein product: CASRPHRHQETQYF. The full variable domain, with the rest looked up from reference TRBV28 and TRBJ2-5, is DVKVTQSSRYLVKRTGEKVFLECVQDMDHENMFWYRQDPGLGLRLIYFSYDVKMKEKGDIPEGYSVSREKKERFSLILESASTNQTSMYLCASRPHRHQETQYFGPGTRLLVL.

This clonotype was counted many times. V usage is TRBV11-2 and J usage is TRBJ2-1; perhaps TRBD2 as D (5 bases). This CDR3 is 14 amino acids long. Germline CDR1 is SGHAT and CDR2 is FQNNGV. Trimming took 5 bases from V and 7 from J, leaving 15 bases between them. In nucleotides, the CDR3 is TGTGCCAGCAGCCTGTCCTTAGCGAGTAATGAGCAGTTCTTC. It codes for CASSLSLASNEQFF.

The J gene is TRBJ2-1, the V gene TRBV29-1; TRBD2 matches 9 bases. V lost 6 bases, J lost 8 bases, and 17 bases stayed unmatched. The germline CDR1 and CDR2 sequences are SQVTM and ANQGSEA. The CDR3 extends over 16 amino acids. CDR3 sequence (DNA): TGCAGCGTCTCCTACCCCGGGACTAGCTTGGTCGATGAGCAGTTCTTC. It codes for CSVSYPGTSLVDEQFF.

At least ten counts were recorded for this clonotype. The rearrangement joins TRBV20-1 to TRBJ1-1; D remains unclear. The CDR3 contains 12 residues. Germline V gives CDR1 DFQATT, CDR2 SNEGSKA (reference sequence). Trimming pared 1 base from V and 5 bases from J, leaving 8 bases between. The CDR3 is CSARGLWTEAFF. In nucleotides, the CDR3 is TGCAGTGCTAGAGGCCTCTGGACTGAAGCTTTCTTT.

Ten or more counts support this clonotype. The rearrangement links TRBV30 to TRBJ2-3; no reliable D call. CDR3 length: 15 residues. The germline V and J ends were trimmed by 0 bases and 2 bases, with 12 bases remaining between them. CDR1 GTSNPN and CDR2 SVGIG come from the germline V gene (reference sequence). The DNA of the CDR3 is TGTGCCTGGAGTGTAAAGTTGCTAGTCACAGATACGCAGTATTTT. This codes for CAWSVKLLVTDTQYF.